The clone carrying this T cell receptor beta chain was recorded once. Sequenced by immunoSEQ multiplex PCR; TCRdb stores in-frame clones only, minus some. The repertoire has about 210,000 clones, roughly 83% of them found once; the top ten carry around 6%. The data were taken from a study of blood T cell repertoires in COVID-19. CDR3 length: 15 residues. The V gene's germline CDR1 is SNHLY and CDR2 FYNNEI. V lost 5 bases to trimming and J lost 4 bases, with 15 bases between them. Source material: PBMCs or T cells enriched from blood (not recorded which). This receptor was obtained from a man aged 40-55 years with acute COVID-19. The V call is TRBV2, the J call TRBJ1-5, with D perhaps TRBD1 (5 bases). CDR3 DNA: TGTGCCAGCAGTTACGGGGGAGTTGGAAATCAGCCCCAGCATTTT. The encoded protein is CASSYGGVGNQPQHF. Supplemented by reference TRBV2 and TRBJ1-5, the full variable domain reads EPEVTQTPSHQVTQMGQEVILRCVPISNHLYFYWYRQILGQKVEFLVSFYNNEISEKSEIFDDQFSVERPDGSNFTLKIRSTKLEDSAMYFCASSYGGVGNQPQHFGDGTRLSIL.